Listed here are 6 T cell receptor beta chains from one sample, sequenced in a study of T cells in localized non-small cell lung cancer. The data were produced by immunoSEQ multiplex PCR, yet TCRdb's version contains in-frame clones alone and is incomplete. The sample yields approximately 1,600 clones, 20% to 30% seen once. This specimen was normal lung tissue next to the tumor, taken before any cancer treatment. The receptors stem from a man between 40 and 69 years old with stage II squamous cell lung carcinoma.

The rearrangement uses TRBV29-1 and TRBJ1-2; D is possibly TRBD1 (6 bases). This CDR3 spans 15 amino acids. Germline V gene data show CDR1 as SQVTM and CDR2 as ANQGSEA. Trimming removed 6 bases at V and 3 bases at J, with 20 bases between. The CDR3 DNA reads TGCAGCGTCGCCATCGGGGCAAGGGGGGACTATGGCTACACCTTC. This sequence encodes CSVAIGARGDYGYTF.

V gene TRBV9 combines with J gene TRBJ1-5; 7 bases agree with TRBD1. The CDR3 extends over 14 amino acids. The V gene end was trimmed by 4 bases and the J gene end by 6 bases; junction bases not matched to a gene: 7. The germline V gene has CDR1 SGDLS and CDR2 YYNGEE. The CDR3 nucleotides read TGTGCCAGCAGCCCGGGGACAGACGGTCAGCCCCAGCATTTT. It specifies CASSPGTDGQPQHF.

Here the CDR3 reads CASSLWAGAQNTEAFF. The CDR3 coding sequence is TGTGCCAGCAGCTTATGGGCAGGGGCTCAGAACACTGAAGCTTTCTTT. The gene calls are TRBV11-3 and TRBJ1-1, with D maybe TRBD1 (6 bases). The ends were cut back, 2 bases at V and 1 base at J, with 14 bases in the middle. The germline gives CDR1 SGHNT, CDR2 YENEEA. CDR3 size: 16 residues.

The chain combines TRBV2 with TRBJ2-4; the D gene is possibly TRBD2 (6 bases). V lost 2 bases to trimming and J lost 5 bases, with 7 bases between them. There are 13 residues in the CDR3. In germline, CDR1 is SNHLY, CDR2 FYNNEI. The CDR3 here is CASSELAQNIQYF. The CDR3 bases are TGTGCCAGCAGTGAACTAGCGCAAAACATTCAGTACTTC.

This sequence joins TRBV29-1 and TRBJ1-2; perhaps TRBD1 as D (5 bases). The CDR3 has 14 residues. Trimming cost V 3 bases and J 4 bases, with 15 bases left between them. Germline V lookup: CDR1 SQVTM, CDR2 ANQGSEA. Here the CDR3 reads CSVDGLGGIYGYTF. CDR3 DNA: TGCAGCGTTGACGGCCTGGGGGGGATCTATGGCTACACCTTC.

The chain employs TRBV19 and TRBJ2-2, with 13 bases identical to TRBD2. V dropped 3 bases and J dropped 3; count of bases not matched to a gene: 7. The CDR3 spans 18 residues. Per germline, CDR1 LNHDA and CDR2 SQIVND (reference sequence). This CDR3 reads CASSILGTSGIYTGELFF. The CDR3 nucleotides read TGTGCCAGTAGTATCCTCGGGACTAGCGGGATCTACACCGGGGAGCTGTTTTTT.